These 16 T cell receptor beta chains were sequenced from one sample in a study of T cell repertoires in cytomegalovirus infection (dated by TCRdb to between 2019 and 2020). Their recognized antigens are unknown. Sequencer: Illumina HiSeq 1500. The public sequencing data were trimmed at Q25 with fastp and processed into clonotypes with MiXCR by TCRdb, which kept only in-frame beta chains. Each record represents a unique CDR3 protein, reported with the most common genes and DNA among its rows. The sample has some 70,000 distinct CDR3 sequences on record, 20% to 25% of them singletons. 60% to 80% of the sample comes from the top ten. Sequencing used PBMCs, sequenced either directly or after in vitro stimulation (not recorded which). The receptors were gathered from a human donor in good health (CMV status not recorded). Some clones in this sample may be carry-over from other donors' samples.

This clonotype came up many times. The V call is TRBV7-9, the J call TRBJ2-7; TRBD2 is a possible D gene (6 bases). Trimming removed 5 bases at V and 5 bases at J, with 13 bases between. This CDR3 has 13 residues. Per germline, CDR1 SEHNR and CDR2 FQNEAQ (reference sequence). This CDR3 reads CASSRGTGHEQYF. CDR3 nucleotides: TGTGCCAGCAGCCGCGGGACCGGGCACGAGCAGTACTTC.

This clonotype was seen many times. This chain connects TRBV7-2 to TRBJ2-7; the D is unclear. V lost 3 bases, J lost 5 bases, and 5 bases lay in between. The length of the CDR3 is 11 residues. Germline CDR1 and CDR2: SGHTA and FQGNSA. CDR3 amino acids: CASSFHDEQYF. The CDR3 bases are TGTGCCAGCAGCTTCCATGACGAGCAGTACTTC.

The chain is built from TRBV7-2 and TRBJ2-7; unclear D gene. Trimming took 0 bases from V and 3 from J, leaving 9 bases between them. Germline V gives CDR1 SGHTA, CDR2 FQGNSA. The CDR3 sequence is 14 residues long. CDR3 coding DNA: TGTGCCAGCAGCTTAGCCGGGCCGGGCTACGAGCAGTACGTC. Residues: CASSLAGPGYEQYV.

There are a few counts of this clonotype. The rearrangement links TRBV11-2 to TRBJ1-1, with a tentative D call TRBD1 (5 bases). The V end lost 4 bases, the J end lost 4 bases, and 10 bases lay between the germline ends. CDR3 length: 13 amino acids. Germline-derived CDR1 and CDR2 are SGHAT and FQNNGV. The CDR3 region has the DNA TGTGCCAGCAGCTCCGGGGCTCCCACTGAAGCTTTCTTT. Its translation is CASSSGAPTEAFF.

This clonotype qualifies as medium-sized. The genes are TRBV11-2 and TRBJ1-2; the match to TRBD1 covers 8 bases. Germline CDR1 is SGHAT and CDR2 is FQNNGV. The V gene end was trimmed by 5 bases and the J gene end by 4 bases; junction bases not matched to a gene: 3. The CDR3 is 13 residues long. The CDR3 here is CASSPGQGYGYTF. In DNA form, the CDR3 reads TGTGCCAGCAGCCCCGGACAGGGCTATGGCTACACCTTC.

The chain couples TRBV25-1 to TRBJ2-1; D not certain. Germline loops: CDR1 MGHDK, CDR2 SYGVNS. The V end was cut by 0 bases, the J end by 0 bases, with 6 bases between. The CDR3 consists of 15 residues. The CDR3 bases are TGTGCCAGCAGTGAATATATGGGCTCCTACAATGAGCAGTTCTTC. It codes for CASSEYMGSYNEQFF.

This rearrangement joins TRBV6-6 to TRBJ2-7; TRBD1 agrees at 10 bases. Germline assignment: CDR1 MNHNY and CDR2 SVGAGI (reference sequence). V was pared by 2 bases and J by 4 bases, with 5 bases of the junction left unmatched. This CDR3 has 15 amino acids. CDR3 coding DNA: TGTGCCAGCAGTTACCCAACGGACAGGGGGTACGAGCAGTACGTC. Its translation is CASSYPTDRGYEQYV.

This clonotype was detected ten times or more. The rearrangement uses TRBV24-1 and TRBJ2-1, with D tentatively TRBD2 (6 bases). This CDR3 region has 13 residues. Trimming cost V 10 bases and J 1 base, with 10 bases left between them. CDR1 is KGHDR, CDR2 SFDVKD, per germline. The CDR3 DNA follows: TGTGCCACGGCTGCGGGGTCCTACAATGAGCAGTTCTTC. Translated: CATAAGSYNEQFF.

This clonotype was found a few times. The V gene is TRBV12-5, the J gene TRBJ1-6, with 12 bases lining up with TRBD1. This CDR3 region has 18 residues. CDR1 and CDR2 from the germline V gene are LGHNT and FRNRAP. The trim removed 4 bases at V and 7 bases at J, leaving 11 bases unmatched. CDR3 bases: TGTGCTAGTGGTTCGTCTCCGGGACAGGGGGCGTCCAATTCACCCCTCCACTTT. It is translated as CASGSSPGQGASNSPLHF.

This clonotype has ten or more counts. The chain is built from TRBV4-1 and TRBJ1-2; D is uncertain. CDR1 is MGHRA, CDR2 YSYEKL, per germline. Between the trimmed V and J ends, which lost 4 bases and 0 bases, there was a span of 12 bases. The CDR3 consists of 15 residues. The CDR3 protein is CASSPAEGANYGYTF. As DNA, the CDR3 is TGCGCCAGCAGCCCGGCCGAGGGTGCTAACTATGGCTACACCTTC.

This chain joins TRBV11-1 and TRBJ2-1; D is uncertain. Germline V gene sequence: CDR1 SGHAT, CDR2 FQDESV (reference sequence). This CDR3 region has 13 residues. With 5 bases removed from V and 6 bases from J, the gap between germline ends came to 11 bases. CDR3 sequence: CASSNIPPNEQFF. For the CDR3, the DNA is TGTGCCAGCAGCAACATCCCCCCCAATGAGCAGTTCTTC.

This clonotype was seen at least ten times. The chain joins TRBV10-2 to TRBJ2-7; D remains ambiguous. The ends were cut back, 3 bases at V and 7 bases at J, with 10 bases in the middle. The V gene's germline CDR1 is WSHSY and CDR2 SAAADI. This CDR3 spans 12 amino acids. The CDR3 sequence is CASSDWQREQYF. CDR3 bases: TGCGCCAGCAGTGACTGGCAGAGGGAGCAGTACTTC.

As to this clonotype: This may be a read error: a much more frequent sequence differs by one nucleotide. Since the CDR3 does not end with the conserved phenylalanine or tryptophan, this likely comes from a read error. The chain links TRBV7-3 to TRBJ1-3; D is possibly TRBD1 (6 bases). Germline V gene data show CDR1 as SGHTA and CDR2 as FQGTGA. V gave up 5 bases and J gave up 4 bases, with 12 bases separating them. The CDR3 spans 14 residues. CDR3 DNA: TGTGCCAGCAGCGGCTCGGGGGGCGGAAACACCATATATTAT. The encoded protein is CASSGSGGGNTIYY.

The sample holds a few counts of this clonotype. V and J are TRBV5-6 and TRBJ1-5; no firm D call. V lost 0 bases to trimming and J lost 0 bases, with 7 bases between them. The germline V gene has CDR1 SGHDT and CDR2 YYEEEE. CDR3 length: 15 residues. The DNA for the CDR3 is TGTGCCAGCAGCTTGGGGAGGAGTAGCAATCAGCCCCAGCATTTT. Its protein is CASSLGRSSNQPQHF.

The chain joins TRBV5-1 to TRBJ2-1; TRBD2 agrees at 8 bases. J lost 8 bases, V lost 3 bases, and 10 bases had no gene match. This CDR3 spans 15 amino acids. Germline values: CDR1 SGHRS, CDR2 YFSETQ. The CDR3, as DNA: TGCGCCAGCAGCTGGGGCTCGGCGGGAGGCGATGAGCAGTTCTTC. As protein: CASSWGSAGGDEQFF.

The genes are TRBV10-3 and TRBJ1-5; D ambiguous. The CDR3 totals 13 residues. With 0 bases removed from V and 5 bases from J, the gap between germline ends came to 5 bases. CDR1 and CDR2 from the germline V gene are ENHRY and SYGVKD. CDR3 nucleotide sequence: TGTGCCATCAGTGAGTCGAGAGATCAGCCCCAGCATTTT. This encodes CAISESRDQPQHF.